The clone carrying this TCR beta chain has just one count. The length of the CDR3 is 14 residues. The germline V and J ends were trimmed by 3 bases and 4 bases, with 13 bases remaining between them. This sample is part of a study of blood T cells in healthy people across ages. Sample-barcoded 5' priming and a J-beta primer mix drove a second PCR of roughly 7 to 11 cycles. TCRdb itself ran the 5' RACE reads through MiXCR, one entry per CDR3 protein. The repertoire consists of about 840,000 distinct CDR3 sequences, with 29% occurring once and the leading ten covering 9.5% to 13%. The data were also submitted as part of a second study, on T cells of mothers and their children. As reported in that work: At roughly 1.6 ug per 15 ul, all of the extracted RNA went into cDNA synthesis. Sequencing returned over 9 million TCR beta CDR3 reads per mother and around 3 million per child.

The sample consisted of blood. The gene calls are TRBV12-3 or TRBV12-4 and TRBJ2-7; the D gene is possibly TRBD2 (6 bases). This TCR came from a woman aged 40-49 years in good health. The CDR3, as DNA: TGTGCCAGCAGTTTTAACGGGAGATCGTACGAGCAGTACTTC. Protein sequence: CASSFNGRSYEQYF.